This T cell receptor (beta chain) was found in a study of T cells after posttransplantation cyclophosphamide. Study-wide results and caveats: Later post-transplant blood repertoires were often dominated by donor CD8+ memory clones. Tissue-infiltrating T cells from skin or gut overlapped little with blood T cells. After PTCy, TRB diversity resembled that of CNI/methotrexate controls.

Here immunoSEQ multiplex PCR was the method, and the copy in TCRdb shows in-frame clones only, minus some. The sample includes about 24,000 clones, about 82% of them seen just once. The ends lost 4 bases at V and 7 bases at J; junction bases unmatched: 3. The CDR3 is 13 residues long. The V gene's germline CDR1 is MNHNS and CDR2 SASEGT. For this clone: No antigen is known for it.

Source material: PBMCs. The sequence was obtained from an older woman with a blood cancer, CMV-positive, and with a related stem cell donor. The V call is TRBV6-1, the J call TRBJ1-5, with 8 bases fitting TRBD1. The CDR3 loop reads CASSARGHQPQHF. CDR3 nucleotide sequence: TGTGCCAGCAGTGCCAGGGGGCACCAGCCCCAGCATTTT.